Listed below are T cell receptor beta chains from one sample, sequenced in a study of vaccination effects on CD4 cells after COVID-19. Method: immunoSEQ multiplex PCR; TCRdb's copy keeps in-frame clones and lacks some. The sample gives tens of thousands of clones, 65% to 85% of which show up once; about 3% is in the top ten. These receptors are not linked to any known antigen. The sample consisted of CD4+ T cells from PBMCs cultured with HCoV-NL63 spike peptides, taken before COVID-19 vaccination. The source is a human donor who received a COVID-19 vaccine. CDR3s include the opening cysteine and the closing phenylalanine or tryptophan. Each record gives: clone size, D gene, V gene, J gene, CDR3 DNA, CDR3 protein. A D gene is named only where the DNA matches it firmly. Clone size, where shown, is once, few, many, or a class for clones that have expanded.

abundance: .
d_gene: .
v_gene: TRBV28
j_gene: TRBJ1-1
CDR3nt: TGTGCCAGCAGTTCCCGGGTTAAAGCTTTCTTT
CDR3aa: CASSSRVKAFF

abundance: .
d_gene: TRBD1
v_gene: TRBV5-1
j_gene: TRBJ2-1
CDR3nt: TGCGCCAGCAGCCGACCTCAGGGGGTGTCTTTGGATGAGCAGTTCTTC
CDR3aa: CASSRPQGVSLDEQFF

abundance: .
d_gene: .
v_gene: TRBV4-3
j_gene: TRBJ2-1
CDR3nt: TGCGCCAGCAGCCAAGTAAGCGCCAGCTCCTACAATGAGCAGTTCTTC
CDR3aa: CASSQVSASSYNEQFF

abundance: .
d_gene: TRBD1
v_gene: TRBV11-2
j_gene: TRBJ1-2
CDR3nt: TGTGCCAGCAGCCCACAGGGGGACTATGGCTACACCTTC
CDR3aa: CASSPQGDYGYTF

abundance: .
d_gene: .
v_gene: TRBV24-1
j_gene: TRBJ1-5
CDR3nt: TGTGCCACCAGTGGGGTGGGGCTGGGCAATCAGCCCCAGCATTTT
CDR3aa: CATSGVGLGNQPQHF

abundance: few
d_gene: .
v_gene: TRBV6-4
j_gene: TRBJ1-4
CDR3nt: TGTGCCGGACCAGGGTTCACTAATGAAAAACTGTTTTTT
CDR3aa: CAGPGFTNEKLFF

abundance: .
d_gene: .
v_gene: TRBV5-8
j_gene: TRBJ2-2
CDR3nt: TGTGCCAGCAGCGCCCGACTGCCGACCGGGGAGCTGTTTTTT
CDR3aa: CASSARLPTGELFF

abundance: .
d_gene: .
v_gene: TRBV6-5
j_gene: TRBJ1-4
CDR3nt: TGTGCCAGCAGTTCCGCCGGGGGGGCATCTGAAAAACTGTTTTTT
CDR3aa: CASSSAGGASEKLFF

abundance: .
d_gene: .
v_gene: TRBV30
j_gene: TRBJ1-1
CDR3nt: TGTGCCTGGAGCAAGGGGAATCCGGCTCTAGCTTTCTTT
CDR3aa: CAWSKGNPALAFF

abundance: .
d_gene: .
v_gene: TRBV12-3/TRBV12-4
j_gene: TRBJ2-1
CDR3nt: TGTGCCAGCAGTTTATGGGGGAAAGCGCCGTTCTTC
CDR3aa: CASSLWGKAPFF

abundance: .
d_gene: TRBD1
v_gene: TRBV6-5
j_gene: TRBJ1-4
CDR3nt: TGTGCCAGCAGTCCCCTACAGGGGATATTTGAAAAACTGTTTTTT
CDR3aa: CASSPLQGIFEKLFF

abundance: .
d_gene: .
v_gene: TRBV2
j_gene: TRBJ2-3
CDR3nt: TGTGCCAGCAGTGAAAGTAACAGTCAAATCAATACGCAGTATTTT
CDR3aa: CASSESNSQINTQYF

abundance: .
d_gene: .
v_gene: TRBV7-3
j_gene: TRBJ2-2
CDR3nt: TGTGCCAGCAGCTCCTCGAACACCGGGGAGCTGTTTTTT
CDR3aa: CASSSSNTGELFF

abundance: .
d_gene: TRBD1
v_gene: TRBV30
j_gene: TRBJ1-3
CDR3nt: TGTGCCTGGATTAGGGGGCCCTCTGGAAACACCATATATTTT
CDR3aa: CAWIRGPSGNTIYF

abundance: few
d_gene: TRBD1
v_gene: TRBV29-1
j_gene: TRBJ1-6
CDR3nt: TGCAGCGTATTGACAGGGGTCGGTTCACCCCTCCACTTT
CDR3aa: CSVLTGVGSPLHF

abundance: .
d_gene: .
v_gene: TRBV7-3
j_gene: TRBJ2-3
CDR3nt: TGTGCCAGCAGCTTCGGCGGACCCACGGATACGCAGTATTTT
CDR3aa: CASSFGGPTDTQYF

abundance: .
d_gene: TRBD1
v_gene: TRBV19
j_gene: TRBJ1-5
CDR3nt: TGTGCCAGTAGTCCGCGGGACAGACCTAATCAGCCCCAGCATTTT
CDR3aa: CASSPRDRPNQPQHF

abundance: .
d_gene: TRBD1
v_gene: TRBV6-5
j_gene: TRBJ2-5
CDR3nt: TGTGCCAGCAGTTCGGACAGGCCGAGCCAAGAGACCCAGTACTTC
CDR3aa: CASSSDRPSQETQYF

abundance: .
d_gene: .
v_gene: TRBV7-7
j_gene: TRBJ2-5
CDR3nt: TGTGCCAGCAGCTTAGTAAGGGGGTCTCAAGAGACCCAGTACTTC
CDR3aa: CASSLVRGSQETQYF

abundance: .
d_gene: .
v_gene: TRBV7-9
j_gene: TRBJ2-5
CDR3nt: TGTGCCAGCAGCTCCCAGGGGGGAGAGACCCAGTACTTC
CDR3aa: CASSSQGGETQYF

abundance: .
d_gene: .
v_gene: TRBV9
j_gene: TRBJ2-5
CDR3nt: TGTGCCAGCAGCGTAAACAGTCAAGAGACCCAGTACTTC
CDR3aa: CASSVNSQETQYF

abundance: .
d_gene: .
v_gene: TRBV12-3/TRBV12-4
j_gene: TRBJ1-2
CDR3nt: TGTGCCAGCAGCCGCGGCCCGGGCGGCTACACCTTC
CDR3aa: CASSRGPGGYTF

abundance: once
d_gene: .
v_gene: TRBV21-1
j_gene: TRBJ2-3
CDR3nt: TGTGCCAGCAGCAAAGTTGATTCGATCCGGGACAGGGTAAGAGATACGCAGTATTTT
CDR3aa: CASSKVDSIRDRVRDTQYF

abundance: .
d_gene: .
v_gene: TRBV2
j_gene: TRBJ2-1
CDR3nt: TGTGCCAGCAGCGATTTAAGCCGGGGGAACTACAATGAGCAGTTCTTC
CDR3aa: CASSDLSRGNYNEQFF

abundance: .
d_gene: TRBD1
v_gene: TRBV5-1
j_gene: TRBJ1-1
CDR3nt: TGCGCCAGCAGCTCCACAGGGGGGAGGGAAGCTTTCTTT
CDR3aa: CASSSTGGREAFF

abundance: few
d_gene: .
v_gene: TRBV11-1
j_gene: TRBJ1-5
CDR3nt: TGTGCCAGCAGCTCCGACGGGAATCAGCCCCAGCATTTT
CDR3aa: CASSSDGNQPQHF

abundance: .
d_gene: TRBD2
v_gene: TRBV13
j_gene: TRBJ2-1
CDR3nt: TGTGCCAGCAGCTTAAGGCAGCGGGGGGACAATGAGCAGTTCTTC
CDR3aa: CASSLRQRGDNEQFF

abundance: .
d_gene: .
v_gene: TRBV7-9
j_gene: TRBJ2-5
CDR3nt: TGTGCCAGCAGCTTAAAAGGGACACCCCAAGAGACCCAGTACTTC
CDR3aa: CASSLKGTPQETQYF

abundance: .
d_gene: .
v_gene: TRBV11-2
j_gene: TRBJ2-3
CDR3nt: TGTGCCAGCAGCTCTCCACTAGTAGCCGCTGATAGCACAGATACGCAGTATTTT
CDR3aa: CASSSPLVAADSTDTQYF

abundance: .
d_gene: TRBD2
v_gene: TRBV24-1
j_gene: TRBJ2-3
CDR3nt: TGTGCCACCAGTGATTCCCGGACTAGCGGGGTTCGGACAGATACGCAGTATTTT
CDR3aa: CATSDSRTSGVRTDTQYF

abundance: .
d_gene: .
v_gene: TRBV14
j_gene: TRBJ1-4
CDR3nt: TGTGCCAGCAGCCAGAGGCAGATCCGGGACCCAGATGAAAAACTGTTTTTT
CDR3aa: CASSQRQIRDPDEKLFF

abundance: few
d_gene: .
v_gene: TRBV19
j_gene: TRBJ2-6
CDR3nt: TGTGCCAGTGGGGAATCTGGGGCCAACGTCCTGACTTTC
CDR3aa: CASGESGANVLTF